The sequence of this TCR beta chain was determined in a study of blood T cell repertoires in COVID-19. Study-level background: T cells, B-cell-depleted T cells, or PBMCs provided the cDNA or gDNA that served as material.

The Seattle site enrolled patients during active infection and followed them longitudinally. Original processing notes: The authors estimated nucleated cell counts from reference gene primer amplification. Clones were read by immunoSEQ multiplex PCR, and TCRdb kept only the in-frame ones, dropping some. That table supplies the V and J calls and clone size; D and trimming were determined from the DNA. The data show about 330,000 clones, approximately 88% seen once. The germline CDR1 and CDR2 sequences are SEHNR and FQNEAQ (reference sequence). This CDR3 region has 15 residues. As regards this clone: Relative to the germline gene, one junction end is altered; a read error may explain this.

Sequencing was done on a sample of peripheral blood. The sequence derives from a man aged 25 to 40 with COVID-19, enrolled during active disease. The gene calls are TRBV7-9 and TRBJ1-5; the match to TRBD1 covers 7 bases. CDR3 bases: TGTGCCAGCAGCAGGGGGCAGGGGTGGAATCCGCCCCAGCATTTT. This gives the protein CASSRGQGWNPPQHF.